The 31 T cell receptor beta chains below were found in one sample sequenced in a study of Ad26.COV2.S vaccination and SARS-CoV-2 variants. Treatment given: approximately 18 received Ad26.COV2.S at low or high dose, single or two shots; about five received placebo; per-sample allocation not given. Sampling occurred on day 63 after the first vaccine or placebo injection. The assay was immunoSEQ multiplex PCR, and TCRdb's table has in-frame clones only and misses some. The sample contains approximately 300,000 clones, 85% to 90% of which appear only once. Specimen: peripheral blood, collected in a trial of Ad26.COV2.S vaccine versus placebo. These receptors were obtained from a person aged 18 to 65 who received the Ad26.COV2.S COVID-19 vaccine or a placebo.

CDR3 bases: TGTGCCAGCAGTGTGACCAGAGGGGCCAACGTCCTGACTTTC. Amino acid sequence: CASSVTRGANVLTF. V is TRBV25-1 and J is TRBJ2-6; D is undetermined. This CDR3 spans 14 amino acids. The V end was cut by 4 bases, the J end by 4 bases, with 8 bases between. Germline CDR1 MGHDK, CDR2 SYGVNS.

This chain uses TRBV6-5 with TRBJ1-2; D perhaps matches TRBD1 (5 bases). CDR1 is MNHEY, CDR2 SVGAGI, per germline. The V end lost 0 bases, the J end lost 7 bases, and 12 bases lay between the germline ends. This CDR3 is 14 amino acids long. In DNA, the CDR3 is TGTGCCAGCAGTTACTCGGGGGACTCGGCTGGCTACACCTTC. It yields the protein CASSYSGDSAGYTF.

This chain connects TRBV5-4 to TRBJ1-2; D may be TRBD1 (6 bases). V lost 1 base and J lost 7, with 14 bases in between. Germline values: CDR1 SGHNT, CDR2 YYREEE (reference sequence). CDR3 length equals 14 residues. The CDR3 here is CASSLSPGASGYTF. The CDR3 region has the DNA TGTGCCAGCAGCTTGAGTCCGGGGGCGAGTGGCTACACCTTC.

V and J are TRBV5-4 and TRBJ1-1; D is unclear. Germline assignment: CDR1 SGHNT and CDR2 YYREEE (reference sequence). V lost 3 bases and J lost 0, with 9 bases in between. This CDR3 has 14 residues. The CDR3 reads CASSSVGMNTEAFF. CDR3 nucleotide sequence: TGTGCCAGCAGCTCTGTGGGGATGAACACTGAAGCTTTCTTT.

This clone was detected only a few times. The CDR3: CASSQAPHNRYNEQFF. In DNA, the CDR3 is TGCGCCAGCAGCCAAGCACCACACAACCGGTACAATGAGCAGTTCTTC. This chain links TRBV4-1 with TRBJ2-1; D is unresolved. The V gene lost 1 base and the J gene lost 4 bases, with 14 bases spanning the gap. Germline assignment: CDR1 MGHRA and CDR2 YSYEKL. CDR3 length: 16 residues.

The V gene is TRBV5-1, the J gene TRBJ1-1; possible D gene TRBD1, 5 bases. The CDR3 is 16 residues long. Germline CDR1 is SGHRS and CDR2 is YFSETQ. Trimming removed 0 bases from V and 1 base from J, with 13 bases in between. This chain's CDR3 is CASSLAGQGRNTEAFF. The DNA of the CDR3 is TGCGCCAGCAGCTTGGCCGGGCAGGGAAGGAACACTGAAGCTTTCTTT. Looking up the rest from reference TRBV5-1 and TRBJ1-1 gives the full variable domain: KAGVTQTPRYLIKTRGQQVTLSCSPISGHRSVSWYQQTPGQGLQFLFEYFSETQRNKGNFPGRFSGRQFSNSRSEMNVSTLELGDSALYLCASSLAGQGRNTEAFFGQGTRLTVV.

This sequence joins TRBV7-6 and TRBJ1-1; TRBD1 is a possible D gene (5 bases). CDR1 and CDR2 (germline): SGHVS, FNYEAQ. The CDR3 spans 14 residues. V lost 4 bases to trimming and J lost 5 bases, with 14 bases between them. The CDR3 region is CASSSLDRGTEAFF. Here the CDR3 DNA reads TGTGCCAGCAGCTCATTAGATAGGGGTACTGAAGCTTTCTTT.

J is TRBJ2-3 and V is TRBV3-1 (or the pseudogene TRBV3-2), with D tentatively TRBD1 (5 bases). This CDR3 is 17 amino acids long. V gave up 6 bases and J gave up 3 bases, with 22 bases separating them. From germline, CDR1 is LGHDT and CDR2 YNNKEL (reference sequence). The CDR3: CASRDLPPRDFTDTQYF. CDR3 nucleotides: TGTGCCAGCAGAGACTTACCACCCAGGGATTTTACAGATACGCAGTATTTT.

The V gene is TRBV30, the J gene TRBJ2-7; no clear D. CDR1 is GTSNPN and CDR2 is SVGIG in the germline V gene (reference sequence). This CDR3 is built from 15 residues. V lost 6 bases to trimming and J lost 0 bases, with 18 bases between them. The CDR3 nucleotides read TGTGCCTGCATTGAGTGGGGTTCCAGCTCCTACGAGCAGTACTTC. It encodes CACIEWGSSSYEQYF.

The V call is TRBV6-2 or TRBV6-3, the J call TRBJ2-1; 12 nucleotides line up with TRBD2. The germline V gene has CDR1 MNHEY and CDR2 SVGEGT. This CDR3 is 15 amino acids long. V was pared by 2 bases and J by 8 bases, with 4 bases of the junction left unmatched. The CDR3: CASSYETSGGYEQFF. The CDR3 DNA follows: TGTGCCAGCAGTTACGAGACTAGCGGGGGTTATGAGCAGTTCTTC.

The CDR3 region is CAWSATRWAGELFF. CDR3 sequence (DNA): TGTGCCTGGAGTGCGACGAGGTGGGCCGGGGAGCTGTTTTTT. This chain uses TRBV30 with TRBJ2-2, with D uncertain. V lost 1 base and J 6 bases, leaving 12 bases between the germline ends. This CDR3 spans 14 amino acids. From germline, CDR1 is GTSNPN and CDR2 SVGIG (reference sequence).

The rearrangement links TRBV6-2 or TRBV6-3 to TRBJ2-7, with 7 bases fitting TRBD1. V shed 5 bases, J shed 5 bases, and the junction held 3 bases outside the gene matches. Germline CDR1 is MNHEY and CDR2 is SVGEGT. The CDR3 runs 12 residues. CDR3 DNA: TGTGCCAGCAGTAATGACAGGGACGAGCAGTACTTC. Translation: CASSNDRDEQYF.

The CDR3 is CASSEFLQGTEAFF. Written as DNA, the CDR3 is TGCGCCAGCAGTGAGTTCCTTCAGGGCACTGAAGCTTTCTTT. The V and J genes are TRBV10-1 and TRBJ1-1, with D tentatively TRBD1 (5 bases). Germline V lookup: CDR1 WNHNN, CDR2 SYGVQD (reference sequence). V lost 1 base and J lost 4, with 10 bases in between. The CDR3 totals 14 residues.

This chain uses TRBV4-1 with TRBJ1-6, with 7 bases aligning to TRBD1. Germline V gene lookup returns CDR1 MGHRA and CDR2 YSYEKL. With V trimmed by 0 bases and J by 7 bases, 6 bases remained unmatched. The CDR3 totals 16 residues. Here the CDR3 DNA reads TGCGCCAGCAGCCAAGATTTAGCAGGGGGAAATTCACCCCTCCACTTT. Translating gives CASSQDLAGGNSPLHF.

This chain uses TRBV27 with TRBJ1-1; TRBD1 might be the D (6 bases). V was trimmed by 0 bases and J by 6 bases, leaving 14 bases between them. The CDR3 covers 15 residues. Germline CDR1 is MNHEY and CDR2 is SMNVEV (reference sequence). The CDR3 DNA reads TGTGCCAGCAGTTTATCCGGAAGGGGGGAACCTGAAGCTTTCTTT. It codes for CASSLSGRGEPEAFF.

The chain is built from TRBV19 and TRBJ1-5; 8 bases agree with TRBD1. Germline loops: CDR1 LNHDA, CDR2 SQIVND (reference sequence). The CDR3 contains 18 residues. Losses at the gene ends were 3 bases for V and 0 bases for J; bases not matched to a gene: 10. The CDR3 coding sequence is TGTGCCAGTAGTATGAAAGGACAGGGTTTTTATAGCAATCAGCCCCAGCATTTT. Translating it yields CASSMKGQGFYSNQPQHF.

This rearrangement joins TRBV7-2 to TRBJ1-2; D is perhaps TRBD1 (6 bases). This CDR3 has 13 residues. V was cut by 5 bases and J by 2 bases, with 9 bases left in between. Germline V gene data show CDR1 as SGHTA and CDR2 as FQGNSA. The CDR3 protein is CASSQGPNYGYTF. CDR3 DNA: TGTGCCAGCAGCCAGGGGCCCAACTATGGCTACACCTTC.

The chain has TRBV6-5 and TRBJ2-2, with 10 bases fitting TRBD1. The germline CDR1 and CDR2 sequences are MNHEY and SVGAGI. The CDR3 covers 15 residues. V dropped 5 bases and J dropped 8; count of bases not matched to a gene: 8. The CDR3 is CASSPRQGAPGELFF. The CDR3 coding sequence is TGTGCCAGCAGTCCCCGACAGGGGGCGCCTGGGGAGCTGTTTTTT.

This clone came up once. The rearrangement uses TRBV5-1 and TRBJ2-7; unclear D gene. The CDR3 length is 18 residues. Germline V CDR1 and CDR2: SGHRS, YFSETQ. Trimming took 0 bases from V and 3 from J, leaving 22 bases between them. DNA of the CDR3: TGCGCCAGCAGCTTGGCAACGGGCCTGGGATCATCAGTCTACGAGCAGTACTTC. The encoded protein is CASSLATGLGSSVYEQYF.

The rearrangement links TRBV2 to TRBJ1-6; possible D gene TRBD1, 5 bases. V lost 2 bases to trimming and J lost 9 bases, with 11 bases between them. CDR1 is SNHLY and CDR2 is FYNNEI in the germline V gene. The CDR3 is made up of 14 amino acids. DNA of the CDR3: TGTGCCAGCAGTGAACTCAGGGATGGTTCACCCCTCCACTTT. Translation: CASSELRDGSPLHF.

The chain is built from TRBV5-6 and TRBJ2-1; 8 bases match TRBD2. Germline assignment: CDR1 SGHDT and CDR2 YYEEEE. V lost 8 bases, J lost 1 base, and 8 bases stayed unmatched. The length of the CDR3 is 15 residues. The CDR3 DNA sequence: TGTGCCAGTTTCCCGGGACTAGGGTCCTACAATGAGCAGTTCTTC. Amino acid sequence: CASFPGLGSYNEQFF.

CDR3 region: CASSLDRQGTQYF. Written as DNA, the CDR3 is TGTGCCAGCAGCTTAGATAGACAGGGGACCCAGTACTTC. The J gene is TRBJ2-5, the V gene TRBV7-9; TRBD1 agrees at 7 bases. The CDR3 covers 13 residues. The germline CDR1 and CDR2 sequences are SEHNR and FQNEAQ (reference sequence). With V trimmed by 1 base and J by 7 bases, 3 bases remained unmatched.

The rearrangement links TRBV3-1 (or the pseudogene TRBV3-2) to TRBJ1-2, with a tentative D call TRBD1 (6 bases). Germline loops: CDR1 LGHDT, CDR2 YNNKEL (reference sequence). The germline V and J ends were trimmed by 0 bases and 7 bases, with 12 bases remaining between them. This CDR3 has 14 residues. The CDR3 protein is CASSQDTGRGGYTF. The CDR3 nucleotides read TGTGCCAGCAGCCAAGATACAGGGCGGGGTGGCTACACCTTC.

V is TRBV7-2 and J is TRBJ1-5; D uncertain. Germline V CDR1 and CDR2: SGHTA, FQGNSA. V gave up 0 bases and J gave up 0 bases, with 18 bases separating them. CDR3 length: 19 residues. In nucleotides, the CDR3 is TGTGCCAGCAGCTTAGCGCCTTCTTTTGGTGGGTATAGCAATCAGCCCCAGCATTTT. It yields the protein CASSLAPSFGGYSNQPQHF.

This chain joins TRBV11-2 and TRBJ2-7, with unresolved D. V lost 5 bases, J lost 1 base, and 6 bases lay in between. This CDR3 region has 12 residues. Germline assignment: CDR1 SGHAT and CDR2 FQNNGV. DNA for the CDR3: TGTGCCAGCAGCCGTACATCCTACGAGCAGTACTTC. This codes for CASSRTSYEQYF.

This CDR3 is CASSPTSLSYNEQFF. Here the CDR3 DNA reads TGTGCCAGCAGCCCTACCTCTCTCTCCTACAATGAGCAGTTCTTC. The chain employs TRBV6-4 and TRBJ2-1; no clear D. The CDR3 covers 15 residues. V gave up 6 bases and J gave up 0 bases, with 12 bases separating them. The germline gives CDR1 MRHNA, CDR2 SNTAGT.

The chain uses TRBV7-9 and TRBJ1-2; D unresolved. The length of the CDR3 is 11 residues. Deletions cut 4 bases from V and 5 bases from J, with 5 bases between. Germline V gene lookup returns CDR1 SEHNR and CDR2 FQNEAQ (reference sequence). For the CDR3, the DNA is TGTGCCAGCAGCTCGTCGTATGGCTACACCTTC. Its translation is CASSSSYGYTF. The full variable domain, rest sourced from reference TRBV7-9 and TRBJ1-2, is DTGVSQNPRHKITKRGQNVTFRCDPISEHNRLYWYRQTLGQGPEFLTYFQNEAQLEKSRLLSDRFSAERPKGSFSTLEIQRTEQGDSAMYLCASSSSYGYTFGSGTRLTVV.

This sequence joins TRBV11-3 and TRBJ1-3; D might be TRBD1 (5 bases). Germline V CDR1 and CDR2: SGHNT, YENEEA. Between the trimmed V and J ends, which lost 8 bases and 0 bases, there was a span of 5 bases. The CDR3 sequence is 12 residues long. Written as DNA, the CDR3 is TGTGCCAGCCAGGGCTCTGGAAACACCATATATTTT. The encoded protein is CASQGSGNTIYF.

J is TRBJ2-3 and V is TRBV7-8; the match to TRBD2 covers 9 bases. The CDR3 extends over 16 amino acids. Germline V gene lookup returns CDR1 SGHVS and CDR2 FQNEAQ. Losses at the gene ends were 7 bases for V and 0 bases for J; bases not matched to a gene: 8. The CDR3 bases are TGTGCCAGCACGGGGACTAGCTCTACTAGCACAGATACGCAGTATTTT. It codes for CASTGTSSTSTDTQYF.

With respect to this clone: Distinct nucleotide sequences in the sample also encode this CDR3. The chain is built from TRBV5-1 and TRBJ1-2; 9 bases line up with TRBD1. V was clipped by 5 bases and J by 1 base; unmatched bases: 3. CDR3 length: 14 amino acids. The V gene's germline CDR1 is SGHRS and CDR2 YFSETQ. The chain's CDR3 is CASSTGQGNYGYTF. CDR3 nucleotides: TGCGCCAGCAGTACGGGACAGGGTAACTATGGCTACACCTTC.

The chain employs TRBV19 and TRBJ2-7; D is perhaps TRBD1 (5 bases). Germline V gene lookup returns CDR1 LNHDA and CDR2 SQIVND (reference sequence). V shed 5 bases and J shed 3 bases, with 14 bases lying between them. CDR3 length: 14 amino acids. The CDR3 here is CASSHRQLSYEQYF. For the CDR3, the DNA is TGTGCCAGTAGTCACCGACAGTTGAGCTACGAGCAGTACTTC.